This T cell receptor beta chain is drawn from a study of blood T cells in healthy people across ages. Study-wide points: Across the age range, TCR beta diversity per million T cells fell in a roughly linear way.

From germline, CDR1 is GTSNPN and CDR2 SVGIG (reference sequence). The CDR3 loop spans 11 amino acids. V dropped 0 bases and J dropped 11 bases, with 10 bases sitting between them. Of note for this clonotype: The target antigen is unknown.

It was with a sample-barcoded 5' primer and a J-beta primer mix that a second PCR of roughly 7 to 12 cycles was run. Each CDR3 protein is one row after TCRdb ran MiXCR on the 5' RACE reads. The table lists a few hundred thousand distinct CDR3 sequences, approximately 26% of them singletons. These sequences were also reported in another study, on T cells of mothers and their children. That paper notes: Three healthy Caucasian mothers, along with their six children, served as the donors. Per mother, over 9 million TCR beta CDR3 reads were obtained; per child, around 2.9 million. Thymic selection molds TCR recombination output in a comparable way in related and unrelated pairs.

The V and J genes are TRBV30 and TRBJ1-1; TRBD1 might be the D (5 bases). The receptor was derived from a boy aged 2 to 10 in good health. The sample taken for sequencing was blood. The CDR3 nucleotides read TGTGCCTGGAGTGTATCCAAGGGGGCTTTCTTT. Amino acids: CAWSVSKGAFF.